The 10 T cell receptor beta chains given below trace back to one sample, sequenced in a study of T cell repertoires in cytomegalovirus infection (dated by TCRdb to the late 2010s). For sequencing, an Illumina HiSeq 1500 was employed. TCRdb took the public reads, trimmed them with fastp at Q25, ran MiXCR for clone calling and kept in-frame beta chains. CDR3 protein duplicates are merged, each entry listing the most common genes and DNA. The sample contains 250,000 or so distinct CDR3 sequences, over 15% of them found a single time. The ten largest clones add up to less than 50% of the sample. The sample was CD8+ T cells from PBMCs. The receptors come from a human donor in good health (CMV status not recorded). Some clones in this sample may be carry-over from other donors' samples.

This clonotype has only a few counts. The chain employs TRBV19 and TRBJ2-1; D remains ambiguous. The length of the CDR3 is 13 residues. Germline-derived CDR1 and CDR2 are LNHDA and SQIVND (reference sequence). Between the trimmed V and J ends, which lost 5 bases and 5 bases, there was a span of 10 bases. This chain's CDR3 is CASSWATNNEQFF. The CDR3 nucleotides are TGTGCCAGTAGTTGGGCTACCAACAATGAGCAGTTCTTC.

This clonotype was counted at least ten times. The J gene is TRBJ1-6, the V gene TRBV7-8; a weak D match, TRBD1 (5 bases). The length of the CDR3 is 16 residues. V gave up 5 bases and J gave up 8 bases, with 19 bases separating them. Germline CDR1 reads SGHVS; CDR2 reads FQNEAQ. This chain's CDR3 is CASSHRFGGTDSPLHF. CDR3 in DNA: TGTGCCAGCAGCCACAGGTTCGGTGGTACGGATTCACCCCTCCACTTT.

This clonotype was found many times. The V and J genes are TRBV7-8 and TRBJ2-1, with 13 bases identical to TRBD2. The germline V gene encodes CDR1 SGHVS and CDR2 FQNEAQ. The junction had 9 bases not matched to a gene; V was cut back by 5 bases and J by 8 bases. This CDR3 spans 16 amino acids. In DNA, the CDR3 is TGTGCCAGCAGCACATGGACTAGCGGGGGCTCGGATGAGCAGTTCTTC. Its translation: CASSTWTSGGSDEQFF.

On this clonotype: The junction and the germline gene differ at one end; a read error may be behind it. The rearrangement links TRBV19 to TRBJ1-1, with D possibly TRBD1 on 5 matching bases. CDR1 is LNHDA and CDR2 is SQIVND in the germline V gene (reference sequence). This CDR3 region has 14 residues. The DNA for the CDR3 is TGTGCCGGTAGTAGCTTCGGGGGTAACACTGAAGCTTTCTTT. Its translation: CAGSSFGGNTEAFF.

The sample holds a few counts of this clonotype. This chain joins TRBV12-3 or TRBV12-4 and TRBJ1-3, with no clear D. The CDR3 runs 14 residues. The germline V and J ends were trimmed by 2 bases and 3 bases, with 8 bases remaining between them. DNA for the CDR3: TGTGCCAGCAGTTTAACGGGATTTGGAAACACCATATATTTT. Its translation is CASSLTGFGNTIYF.

This clonotype was seen many times. The chain employs TRBV7-8 and TRBJ2-1; 7 bases are a match to TRBD1. Germline values: CDR1 SGHVS, CDR2 FQNEAQ. This CDR3 is 16 amino acids long. With V trimmed by 4 bases and J by 1 base, 7 bases remained unmatched. The chain's CDR3 is CASSSWDSESYNEQFF. In DNA, the CDR3 is TGTGCCAGCAGCTCTTGGGACAGTGAATCCTACAATGAGCAGTTCTTC. Together with reference TRBV7-8 and TRBJ2-1, the CDR3 gives the full variable domain: GAGVSQSPRYKVAKRGQDVALRCDPISGHVSLFWYQQALGQGPEFLTYFQNEAQLDKSGLPSDRFFAERPEGSVSTLKIQRTQQEDSAVYLCASSSWDSESYNEQFFGPGTRLTVL.

In this sample, this clonotype turned up many times. This sequence joins TRBV6-1 and TRBJ1-2; D is uncertain. CDR3 length: 13 amino acids. Germline CDR1 is MNHNS and CDR2 is SASEGT. V was shortened by 6 bases and J by 3 bases, with 11 bases between the two germline ends. The CDR3 spells CASSIDTYYGYTF. CDR3 nucleotide sequence: TGTGCCAGCAGCATCGACACATACTATGGCTACACCTTC.

In its sample, this clonotype was seen once. The rearrangement joins TRBV15 to TRBJ1-1; perhaps TRBD1 as D (5 bases). The V end was cut by 0 bases, the J end by 7 bases, with 6 bases between. The germline V gene encodes CDR1 LNHNV and CDR2 YYDKDF (reference sequence). This CDR3 spans 12 amino acids. The CDR3 DNA reads as TGTGCCACCAGCAGAGACACAGGTGAAGCTTTCTTT. Translation gives CATSRDTGEAFF.

The chain recombines TRBV5-8 with TRBJ1-6; no definite D call. The CDR3 loop spans 17 amino acids. Per the germline V gene, CDR1 is SGHTS and CDR2 is YDEGEE. Trimming took 4 bases from V and 7 from J, leaving 21 bases between them. The CDR3 is CASSISGVRSINSPLHF. DNA of the CDR3: TGTGCCAGCAGCATATCGGGTGTACGTAGTATAAATTCACCCCTCCACTTT.

The genes are TRBV7-9 and TRBJ1-4, with D possibly being TRBD1 (5 bases). V was cut by 4 bases and J by 3 bases, with 21 bases left in between. This CDR3 comprises 18 residues. From germline, CDR1 is SEHNR and CDR2 FQNEAQ (reference sequence). CDR3 nucleotide sequence: TGTGCCAGCAGCTCCGGTCGGGCAGGGTTACGGCCTAATGAAAAACTGTTTTTT. Its protein product is CASSSGRAGLRPNEKLFF.